This T cell receptor beta chain was recorded in a study of glioma-infiltrating T cells after dendritic cell vaccination. Study at large: Patients received three intradermal dendritic cell vaccine injections at biweekly intervals.

Overall study results and limits: Estimated pretreatment TIL content predicted outcome after dendritic cell vaccination.

CDR1 SNHLY and CDR2 FYNNEI come from the germline V gene. V was cut by 5 bases and J by 7 bases, with 15 bases left in between. The CDR3 totals 14 residues. Libraries were prepared by immunoSEQ multiplex PCR; TCRdb keeps only in-frame clonotypes and omits some of them. The sample lists approximately 64,000 clones; 82% were seen once. Remarks on this clone: The antigen remains unidentified.

The V gene is TRBV2, the J gene TRBJ1-5; no clear D gene. The origin of this receptor is a human donor with glioblastoma. The sequencing used blood, collected before dendritic cell vaccination. DNA of the CDR3: TGTGCCAGCAGTTACCAAGGGAGCGGGCAGCCCCAGCATTTT. It yields the protein CASSYQGSGQPQHF.